What follows is one T cell receptor (beta chain) and its context. The CDR3 sequence is 16 residues long. Germline V gene data show CDR1 as SGDLS and CDR2 as YYNGEE. Trimming left V 2 bases short and J 4 bases short, with 19 bases between. The sample is drawn from a study of technical replicates of blood from a few donors. TCRdb's table, derived via immunoSEQ multiplex PCR, lists solely in-frame clones and lacks some. Here the sample spans over 60,000 clones, about 92% being singletons. The sequence derives from a human donor in good health. The chain has TRBV9 and TRBJ2-7, with a possible D match to TRBD2 (5 bases). Material for sequencing was T cells isolated from PBMCs. CDR3 DNA sequence: TGTGCCAGCAGCGTCATCCCAGGTCTCGGGGTATACGAGCAGTACTTC. Translating gives CASSVIPGLGVYEQYF.